A selection of T cell receptor beta chains follows, all from one sample in a study of blood T cell repertoires in COVID-19. Using immunoSEQ multiplex PCR, the repertoire was profiled, and TCRdb retains in-frame clones only, with some absent. The sample shows a few hundred thousand clones, 70% to 85% of them seen only once. The sequenced sample consisted of peripheral blood. These receptors were collected from a human donor with COVID-19, enrolled during active disease. The donor label of this sample is uncertain. The CDR3 runs from the conserved cysteine through the conserved F or W. Clone size appears in some rows only: once, few, many, or a class for an expanded clone.

V gene	J gene	clone size	CDR3 protein
TRBV28	TRBJ1-5	.	CATREPANQPQHF
TRBV6-6	TRBJ2-7	.	CASSRLAGGTSSYEQYF
TRBV5-4	TRBJ2-5	.	CASSLGQQETQYF
TRBV19	TRBJ2-3	once	CASSNPYESGRAVSDTQYF
TRBV6-1	TRBJ2-3	.	CASSDFGTGTDTQYF
TRBV5-6	TRBJ1-3	.	CASSSRWTGGFSGNTIYF
TRBV5-1	TRBJ1-1	.	CASSFIQGGQLNTEAFF
TRBV19	TRBJ2-7	.	CASSPQGGLYEQYF
TRBV6-5	TRBJ1-4	.	CASSSYTGATNEKLFF
TRBV14	TRBJ2-1	.	CASGRGGSYNEQFF
TRBV19	TRBJ1-1	.	CASSAVVSHTEAFF
TRBV9	TRBJ2-7	.	CASSAPGPQGGEQYF
TRBV19	TRBJ1-5	few	CASSTPEWDRADQPQHF
TRBV12-3/TRBV12-4	TRBJ2-7	.	CASSPGGDREQYF
TRBV6-4	TRBJ1-5	.	CASNFGQGFNQPQHF
TRBV15	TRBJ1-2	.	CATSRGGSTYGYTF
TRBV27	TRBJ2-1	.	CASSLASGIGNEQFF
TRBV6-2/TRBV6-3	TRBJ2-3	.	CASSLTVRGTDTQYF
TRBV27	TRBJ1-2	.	CASNPGQGVAGYTF
TRBV5-8	TRBJ1-6	.	CASSLDRNNSPLHF
TRBV11-1	TRBJ1-1	.	CASSSRHLNTEAFF
TRBV4-3	TRBJ1-5	.	CASSQDGQTPRPQHF
TRBV7-9	TRBJ2-7	.	CASKGLAGEYEQYF
TRBV6-5	TRBJ2-3	.	CASSQGLAADTQYF
TRBV5-6	TRBJ2-7	.	CASSLAPGVPHEQYF
TRBV5-4	TRBJ2-2	.	CASSLIGREAGELFF
TRBV25-1	TRBJ2-1	.	CASSGDSRPLNEQFF
TRBV28	TRBJ2-1	.	CASSLGLAGVEEQFF
TRBV7-9	TRBJ2-3	.	CASSLDRPTTDTQYF
TRBV19	TRBJ1-1	.	CASSHGMGAAMNTEAFF
TRBV6-1	TRBJ1-4	.	CASSGRVGTGSEKLFF
TRBV10-2	TRBJ1-6	.	CASSEGGWGRSPLHF